This TCR beta chain was obtained from a study of preoperative IRX-2 immunotherapy in early breast cancer. Treatment denoted: preoperative locoregional IRX-2 cytokine immunotherapy. Patients received preoperative, locoregional IRX-2 cytokine immunotherapy in a phase Ib study. TCRdb's table, derived via immunoSEQ multiplex PCR, lists solely in-frame clones and lacks some. The repertoire has tens of thousands of clones, 80% to 90% of them found once; the top ten carry about 1.5%. Looked up from germline, CDR1 is SSHAT and CDR2 is FNYEAQ (reference sequence). The CDR3 spans 16 residues. This receptor was obtained from a human donor with breast cancer. The input for sequencing was lymph node tissue, taken after IRX-2 immunotherapy. This chain joins TRBV7-7 and TRBJ1-3, with 8 positions matching TRBD1. CDR3: CASRIRQGPRRNTIYF. In DNA form, the CDR3 reads TGTGCAAGTCGCATCAGACAGGGGCCAAGGAGAAACACCATATATTTT.